This TCR beta chain originates from a study of tumor and adjacent non-tumor tissue in lung cancer. Study details: There were around eleven adenocarcinoma, a couple of squamous cell carcinoma and 1 small cell lung cancer cases.

Turning to this clonotype: The junction departs from the called germline gene at one end, perhaps through a read error.

Per the germline V gene, CDR1 is DFQATT and CDR2 is SNEGSKA (reference sequence). The CDR3 extends over 11 amino acids. TCRbeta libraries were built with three rounds of nested PCR, modified from ARM-PCR. One entry per CDR3 protein results from TCRdb running MiXCR on the multiplex PCR reads. The profile shows over 100,000 distinct CDR3 sequences, over 55% of them singletons. RNA was extracted from bulk tissue without any cell sorting. This non-tumor lung sample came from over 3 cm beyond the tumor edge. Donors were chemotherapy-naive, newly diagnosed lung cancer surgical patients in China, August–late 2014.

This sequence was found in a man aged 60-69 years with non-small cell lung cancer. Specimen: distant non-tumor lung tissue. V is TRBV20-1 and J is TRBJ2-3, with D maybe TRBD1 (6 bases). Here the CDR3 reads CNAKGDSSQYF. The DNA of the CDR3 is TGCAATGCTAAGGGGGATTCGTCGCAGTATTTT.